This record covers a single TCR beta chain. Its cognate antigen has yet to be identified. Base qualities are not at hand, and no much larger clone is one base apart. The time point label here, explained by the study, means: baseline before first vaccination. Samples from vaccinated people were obtained from the UK trials COV001 and COV002, which included a single-blind randomized controlled phase 2/3 trial of AZD1222 (ChAdOx1 nCoV-19) in healthy adults. For TCRbeta chain sequencing, PBMC samples were collected from trial participants at day 0 and at day 28 after the second dose. The CDR3 regions of human TCRbeta chains were analyzed by immunosequencing. Per the original workflow: Repertoire TCRs were matched against a reference library of SARS-CoV-2-specific TCRs generated with the MIRA antigen-specificity platform. Breadth was defined as the fraction of unique TCRs that were SARS-CoV-2-associated, and depth was defined as the fraction of total T cells that were SARS-CoV-2-associated. Using the MIRA data, each spike-specific TCR was mapped to the spike region that the TCR reacts to and placed in a CD4 or CD8 class. Log10-transformed breadth and depth values were compared by one-way ANOVA with Sidak's multiple comparisons tests. Drawn from immuneACCESS, this table holds only the in-frame rearrangements with V and J called that TCRdb kept. Clones are partly lost; checked studies trace under half to an unresolved V gene and leave the rest unexplained. The V and J calls and clone size come from that table; D and trimming were worked out from the DNA. The sample table shows about 150,000 clones, and less than 90% are seen once. The ten most abundant clones make up around 3% of the sample.

The source of the sample is a study of T cell responses to AZD1222 COVID-19 vaccine (dated by TCRdb to the early 2020s). As for the study more broadly: Because spike-specific TCR depth and breadth did not differ between the two schedules, AZD1222 recipients who got a second dose at roughly 4 weeks were pooled with those who got a second dose at roughly 12 weeks. Trial participants were enrolled by age into 18-55, 56-69 and 70-plus year subgroups, with approximately 150, 28 and 58 TCR-sequenced participants respectively. TCR sequencing covered some 250 trial participants: some 210 given two doses of AZD1222 and around 25 given two doses of MenACWY control vaccine. Here is what the overall study found, with its caveats: In the small 56-69-year group, the increase in depth fell short of significance, most likely because of low power. Vaccine-associated CD4 TCRs spanned the whole spike protein, with dominant responses in regions 160-218 and 743-854. Participants were mostly white British, with more females than males. The authors suggested clonal diversity may have been underestimated. Because no samples from the day 14 peak response were available, repertoires could be characterized only after the peak T cell response. A significant rise in spike-specific TCR breadth and depth was observed after two AZD1222 doses relative to day 0 and relative to MenACWY recipients. Conclusions about previously exposed vaccinees are limited because only a handful of AZD1222 recipients were SARS-CoV-2 seropositive at baseline. Reportedly, close to half of the unique spike-specific TCRs recognized epitopes lying outside the regions that are mutated in the B.1.351 and B.1.1.7 variants.

The source is an adult in good health. The specimen was peripheral blood, collected on day 0 of AZD1222 vaccination.

The CDR3 here reads CASSQVLQANQPQHF. The bases are TGCGCCAGCAGCCAAGTTTTGCAGGCCAATCAGCCCCAGCATTTT. The chain is encoded by TRBV4-3 joined to TRBJ1-5, with the D gene call left open. The germline V gene supplies CDR1 LGHNA and CDR2 YSLEER. Measured from the cysteine to the phenylalanine, the CDR3 is 15 residues long. Only the CDR3 DNA is retained, 45 bases long and in frame from the first base. V drops 1 base and J drops 3 bases, leaving 10 bases in between.